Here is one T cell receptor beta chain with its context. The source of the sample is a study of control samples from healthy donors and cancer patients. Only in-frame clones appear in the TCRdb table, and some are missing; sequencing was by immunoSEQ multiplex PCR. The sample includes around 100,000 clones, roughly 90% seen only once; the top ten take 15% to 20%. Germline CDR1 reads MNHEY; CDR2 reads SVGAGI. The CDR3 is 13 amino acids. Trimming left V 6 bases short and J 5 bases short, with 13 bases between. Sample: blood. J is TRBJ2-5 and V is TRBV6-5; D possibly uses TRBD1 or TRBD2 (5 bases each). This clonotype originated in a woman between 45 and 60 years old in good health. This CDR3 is CASSRDRHETQYF. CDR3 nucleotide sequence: TGTGCCAGCAGCCGGGACCGTCACGAGACCCAGTACTTC.